Presented here are 27 T cell receptor beta chains from one specimen sequenced in a study of CXCR3-negative and CXCR3-positive naive CD8 T cells. Whole-study findings and limits: CXCR3-positive naive cells had TRB CDR3s that were more hydrophobic than CXCR3-negative naive cells had.

The TRB libraries of cDNA were built by UMI-labeled 5' RACE. TCRdb reanalyzed the 5' RACE reads and collapses them to one entry per CDR3 protein, without DNA. The table for this sample gives around 60,000 distinct CDR3 sequences. Antigens for these TCRs are unknown. The sequencing input was naive CXCR3+ CD8+ T cells from blood. Sample subset: CD45RO-CCR7+CD27+CD95- naive CD8+ T cells expressing CXCR3 (TNR3+). These receptor sequences come from a human donor in good health. Some clones in this sample may be carry-over from other donors' samples.

The gene calls are TRBV14 and TRBJ2-3; TCRdb proposes TRBD2, but this gene call is untestable without DNA. The CDR3 runs to 13 residues. Germline CDR1 SGHDN, CDR2 FVKESK. The CDR3 sequence is CASSLGGMDAQYF.

This sequence joins TRBV7-9 and TRBJ2-3. This CDR3 is 16 amino acids long. The germline CDR1 and CDR2 sequences are SEHNR and FQNEAQ (reference sequence). The CDR3 is CASSLLESKVTDTQYF. Filled out from reference TRBV7-9 and TRBJ2-3, the complete variable domain reads DTGVSQNPRHKITKRGQNVTFRCDPISEHNRLYWYRQTLGQGPEFLTYFQNEAQLEKSRLLSDRFSAERPKGSFSTLEIQRTEQGDSAMYLCASSLLESKVTDTQYFGPGTRLTVL.

V is TRBV14 and J is TRBJ2-1. Germline CDR1 reads SGHDN; CDR2 reads FVKESK. CDR3 size: 15 residues. CDR3 loop: CASSRKVGSWSEQFF.

The J gene is TRBJ2-7, the V gene TRBV12-3 or TRBV12-4; the D gene TCRdb calls, TRBD1, cannot be checked with no DNA. This CDR3 has 14 amino acids. CDR3 region: CASSSGGVLYEQYF.

The chain recombines TRBV29-1 with TRBJ1-1; the TCRdb call, TRBD1, lacks DNA for checking. There are 11 residues in the CDR3. Germline V CDR1 and CDR2: SQVTM, ANQGSEA. CDR3 amino acids: CSVGQGVEAFF.

This chain joins TRBV12-3 or TRBV12-4 and TRBJ2-5; TCRdb picks TRBD1, but there is no DNA to check that call. This CDR3 has 16 amino acids. The CDR3 loop is CASSPLTGGAEGTQYF.

The genes are TRBV18 and TRBJ2-7. Germline V gene lookup returns CDR1 KGHSH and CDR2 LQKENI. The CDR3 sequence is 15 residues long. CDR3 sequence: CASSPTGTNFYEQYF. The entire variable domain, with the rest obtained from reference TRBV18 and TRBJ2-7, is as follows: NAGVMQNPRHLVRRRGQEARLRCSPMKGHSHVYWYRQLPEEGLKFMVYLQKENIIDESGMPKERFSAEFPKEGPSILRIQQVVRGDSAAYFCASSPTGTNFYEQYFGPGTRLTVT.

V gene TRBV20-1 combines with J gene TRBJ2-7. The CDR3 is made up of 14 amino acids. Per germline, CDR1 DFQATT and CDR2 SNEGSKA (reference sequence). CDR3 sequence: CSARAPTSSYEQYF.

V usage is TRBV24-1 and J usage is TRBJ2-1; there is no DNA to check the TCRdb D call of TRBD1. The CDR3 spans 14 residues. Germline CDR1 and CDR2: KGHDR and SFDVKD. The CDR3 region is CATSDGRGLIEQFF.

This chain uses TRBV12-2 with TRBJ2-2; TCRdb's D gene call, TRBD1, goes unchecked for lack of DNA. TRBV12-2 is flagged as a pseudogene. The CDR3 runs 18 residues. CDR3 sequence: CASRPPHEAGASTGELFF.

The rearrangement uses TRBV28 and TRBJ2-1; TCRdb's assignment of TRBD2 cannot be checked, as there is no DNA. Germline V gene sequence: CDR1 MDHEN, CDR2 SYDVKM. This CDR3 comprises 15 residues. CDR3 in amino acids: CASSLGLAGGNEQFF.

The CDR3 region is CSVRGDKNIQYF. The chain has TRBV29-1 and TRBJ2-4; TCRdb gives TRBD1 as the D gene, but with no DNA this cannot be confirmed. Germline loops: CDR1 SQVTM, CDR2 ANQGSEA. This CDR3 spans 12 amino acids.

The rearrangement uses TRBV2 and TRBJ2-7; the D call of TRBD1 rests on TCRdb alone, since no DNA is present to check it. Germline lookup yields CDR1 SNHLY and CDR2 FYNNEI. There are 15 residues in the CDR3. The CDR3 protein is CASSEGQGVPYEQYF.

The V call is TRBV7-9, the J call TRBJ2-7. The V gene's germline CDR1 is SEHNR and CDR2 FQNEAQ (reference sequence). The CDR3 consists of 13 residues. CDR3 in amino acids: CASSSPDWYEQYF. The whole variable domain, remainder taken from reference TRBV7-9 and TRBJ2-7, is DTGVSQNPRHKITKRGQNVTFRCDPISEHNRLYWYRQTLGQGPEFLTYFQNEAQLEKSRLLSDRFSAERPKGSFSTLEIQRTEQGDSAMYLCASSSPDWYEQYFGPGTRLTVT.

CDR3 protein: CASSTSGRTEAFF. V usage is TRBV7-9 and J usage is TRBJ1-1. Germline CDR1 is SEHNR and CDR2 is FQNEAQ (reference sequence). The CDR3 contains 13 residues. Based on the CDR3 plus reference TRBV7-9 and TRBJ1-1, the full variable domain is DTGVSQNPRHKITKRGQNVTFRCDPISEHNRLYWYRQTLGQGPEFLTYFQNEAQLEKSRLLSDRFSAERPKGSFSTLEIQRTEQGDSAMYLCASSTSGRTEAFFGQGTRLTVV.

The genes are TRBV9 and TRBJ2-1. The CDR3 is 12 amino acids. Per the germline V gene, CDR1 is SGDLS and CDR2 is YYNGEE. The CDR3 sequence: CASSVGINEQFF.

The genes are TRBV28 and TRBJ2-7; TCRdb's D gene call, TRBD1, goes unchecked for lack of DNA. This CDR3 comprises 15 residues. In germline, CDR1 is MDHEN, CDR2 SYDVKM. CDR3 in amino acids: CASRMTGSNSYEQYF.

The chain couples TRBV4-2 to TRBJ1-3; the TCRdb call, TRBD1, lacks DNA for checking. This CDR3 comprises 15 residues. Germline loops: CDR1 LGHNA, CDR2 YNFKEQ. The chain's CDR3 is CASSPRDNSGNTTYF.

CDR3 amino acids: CAISPYSTSVRGETQYF. The V and J genes are TRBV10-3 and TRBJ2-5; TCRdb lists TRBD2, though no DNA is available to test this call. This CDR3 is built from 17 residues. Germline lookup yields CDR1 ENHRY and CDR2 SYGVKD.

This sequence joins TRBV9 and TRBJ2-5; without DNA, the TCRdb call of TRBD1 cannot be checked. Germline-derived CDR1 and CDR2 are SGDLS and YYNGEE. The length of the CDR3 is 18 residues. CDR3 sequence: CASSVHFRGPLKKETQYF.

The rearrangement links TRBV29-1 to TRBJ1-2. The germline V gene encodes CDR1 SQVTM and CDR2 ANQGSEA. CDR3 length equals 13 residues. Here the CDR3 reads CSALDGGRYGYTF.

The chain recombines TRBV9 with TRBJ1-3. CDR3 length: 15 residues. Germline V gene lookup returns CDR1 SGDLS and CDR2 YYNGEE. The CDR3 reads CASSADGSSGNTIYF.

This rearrangement joins TRBV28 to TRBJ1-6; the D call of TRBD1 rests on TCRdb alone, since no DNA is present to check it. The CDR3 contains 16 residues. Germline V CDR1 and CDR2: MDHEN, SYDVKM. CDR3 amino acids: CASSLRGPSYNSPLHF. Full variable domain (missing parts from reference TRBV28 and TRBJ1-6): DVKVTQSSRYLVKRTGEKVFLECVQDMDHENMFWYRQDPGLGLRLIYFSYDVKMKEKGDIPEGYSVSREKKERFSLILESASTNQTSMYLCASSLRGPSYNSPLHFGNGTRLTVT.

The chain recombines TRBV29-1 with TRBJ2-7. Germline loops: CDR1 SQVTM, CDR2 ANQGSEA. CDR3 length equals 13 residues. The CDR3 sequence is CSVEDSNPYEQYF.

The chain carries TRBV5-1 and TRBJ1-5; absent DNA, TCRdb's TRBD1 call cannot be checked. This CDR3 has 15 residues. In germline, CDR1 is SGHRS, CDR2 YFSETQ. This chain's CDR3 is CASSLGGADNQPQHF.

The chain couples TRBV14 to TRBJ2-2; TCRdb selects TRBD1, and the lack of DNA leaves this call unchecked. CDR1 is SGHDN and CDR2 is FVKESK in the germline V gene. This CDR3 comprises 15 residues. This chain's CDR3 is CASSQDEGYTGELFF.

This sequence joins TRBV7-9 and TRBJ2-7; checking the TCRdb D call of TRBD2 is not possible without DNA. Germline V gene lookup returns CDR1 SEHNR and CDR2 FQNEAQ (reference sequence). This CDR3 is 15 amino acids long. CDR3: CASSPRSGGNYEQYF.